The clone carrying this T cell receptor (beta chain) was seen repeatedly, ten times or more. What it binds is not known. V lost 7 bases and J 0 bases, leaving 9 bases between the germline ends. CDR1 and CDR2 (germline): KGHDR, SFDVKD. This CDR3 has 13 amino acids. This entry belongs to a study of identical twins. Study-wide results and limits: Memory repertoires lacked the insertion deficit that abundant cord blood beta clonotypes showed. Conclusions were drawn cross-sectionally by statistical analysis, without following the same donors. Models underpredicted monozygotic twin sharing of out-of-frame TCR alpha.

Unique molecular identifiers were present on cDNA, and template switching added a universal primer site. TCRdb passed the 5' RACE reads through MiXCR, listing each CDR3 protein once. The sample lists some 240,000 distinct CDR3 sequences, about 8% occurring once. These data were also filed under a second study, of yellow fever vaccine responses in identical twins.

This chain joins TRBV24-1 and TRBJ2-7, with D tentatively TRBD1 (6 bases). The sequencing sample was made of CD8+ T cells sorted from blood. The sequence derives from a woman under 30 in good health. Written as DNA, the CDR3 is TGTGCCACCAGGGGGGCCGCCTCCTACGAGCAGTACTTC. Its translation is CATRGAASYEQYF.